The present T cell receptor (beta chain) was sequenced within a study of regulatory T cells in long-lasting Graves disease. In building TCR beta libraries, iRepertoire HTBI primers were used together with Arm-PCR of CDR3 regions. TCRdb reprocessed the multiplex PCR reads with MiXCR, giving one entry per CDR3 protein. The sample carries 400,000 to 500,000 distinct CDR3 sequences, under 15% recorded once. Germline V lookup: CDR1 SGHTA, CDR2 FQGNSA. The CDR3 has 13 residues. V lost 2 bases and J 5 bases, leaving 9 bases between the germline ends. This clonotype was detected ten times or more. Time point here: newly diagnosed GD, antithyroid drugs for less than 3 months. RNA isolated from PBMCs was used to make the TCR library. These same data were also listed under a study on T cells in Graves' hyperthyroidism and ophthalmopathy. That paper states: In simple terms, a model built on 13 V-J features told ophthalmopathy apart from stable hyperthyroidism.

This TCR came from a woman aged 25 to 39 with Graves disease. Sequencing was performed on peripheral blood mononuclear cells (PBMCs), taken at new diagnosis, from a patient treated with antithyroid drugs. V gene TRBV7-2 combines with J gene TRBJ2-5, with D hard to call. The CDR3 DNA follows: TGTGCCAGCAGCTTATATGGTGGCGAGACCCAGTACTTC. Translated: CASSLYGGETQYF.